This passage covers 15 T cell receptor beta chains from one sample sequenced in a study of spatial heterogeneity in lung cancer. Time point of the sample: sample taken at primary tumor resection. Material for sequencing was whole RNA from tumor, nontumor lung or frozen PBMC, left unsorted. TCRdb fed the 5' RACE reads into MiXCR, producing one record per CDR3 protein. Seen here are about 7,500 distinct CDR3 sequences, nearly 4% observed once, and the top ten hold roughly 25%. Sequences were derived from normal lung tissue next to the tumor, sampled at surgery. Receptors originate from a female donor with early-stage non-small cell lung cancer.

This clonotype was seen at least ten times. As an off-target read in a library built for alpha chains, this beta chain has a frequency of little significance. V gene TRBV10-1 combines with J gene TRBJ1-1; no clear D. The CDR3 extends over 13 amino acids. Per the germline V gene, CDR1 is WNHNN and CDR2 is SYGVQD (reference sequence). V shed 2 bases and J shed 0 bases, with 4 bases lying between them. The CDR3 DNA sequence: TGCGCCAGCAGTGAGAACTTGAACACTGAAGCTTTCTTT. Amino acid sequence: CASSENLNTEAFF.

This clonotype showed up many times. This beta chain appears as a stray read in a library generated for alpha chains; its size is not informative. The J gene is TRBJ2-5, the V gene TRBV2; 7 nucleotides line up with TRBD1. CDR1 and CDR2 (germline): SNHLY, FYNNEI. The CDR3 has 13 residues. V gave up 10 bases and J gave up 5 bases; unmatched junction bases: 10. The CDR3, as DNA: TGTGCCAAAGGGGGCACAGGGATGGAGACCCAGTACTTC. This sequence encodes CAKGGTGMETQYF.

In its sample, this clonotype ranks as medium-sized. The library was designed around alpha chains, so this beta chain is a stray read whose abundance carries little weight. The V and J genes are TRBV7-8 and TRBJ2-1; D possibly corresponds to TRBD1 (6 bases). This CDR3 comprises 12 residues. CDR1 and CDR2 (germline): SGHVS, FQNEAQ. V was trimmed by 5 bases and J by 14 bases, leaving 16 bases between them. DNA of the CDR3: TGTGCCAGCAGCCCCCTTATGGGGGCCGAGTTCTTC. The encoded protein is CASSPLMGAEFF.

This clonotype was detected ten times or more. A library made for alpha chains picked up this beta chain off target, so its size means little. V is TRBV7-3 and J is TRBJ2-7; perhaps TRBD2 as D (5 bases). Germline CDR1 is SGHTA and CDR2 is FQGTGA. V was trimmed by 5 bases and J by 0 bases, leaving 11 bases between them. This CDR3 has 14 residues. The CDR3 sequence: CASSPGSSSYEQYF. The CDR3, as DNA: TGTGCCAGCAGCCCGGGATCGAGCTCCTACGAGCAGTACTTC. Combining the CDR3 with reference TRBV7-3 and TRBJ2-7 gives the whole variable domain GAGVSQTPSNKVTEKGKYVELRCDPISGHTALYWYRQSLGQGPEFLIYFQGTGAADDSGLPNDRFFAVRPEGSVSTLKIQRTERGDSAVYLCASSPGSSSYEQYFGPGTRLTVT.

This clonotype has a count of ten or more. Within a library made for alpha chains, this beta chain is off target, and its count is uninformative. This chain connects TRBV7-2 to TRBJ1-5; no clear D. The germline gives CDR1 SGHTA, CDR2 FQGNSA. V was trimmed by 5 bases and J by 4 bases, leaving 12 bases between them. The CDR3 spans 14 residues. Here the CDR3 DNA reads TGTGCCAGCAGCGACTCGGGGATGAATCAGCCCCAGCATTTT. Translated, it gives CASSDSGMNQPQHF. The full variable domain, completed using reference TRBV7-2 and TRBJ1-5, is GAGVSQSPSNKVTEKGKDVELRCDPISGHTALYWYRQSLGQGLEFLIYFQGNSAPDKSGLPSDRFSAERTGGSVSTLTIQRTQQEDSAVYLCASSDSGMNQPQHFGDGTRLSIL.

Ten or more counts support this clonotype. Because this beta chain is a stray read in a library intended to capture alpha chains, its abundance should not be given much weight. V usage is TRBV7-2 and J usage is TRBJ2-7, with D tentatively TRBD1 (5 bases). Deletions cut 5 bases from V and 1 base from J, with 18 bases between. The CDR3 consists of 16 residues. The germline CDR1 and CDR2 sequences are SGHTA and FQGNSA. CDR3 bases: TGTGCCAGCAGCCGCTCGCCACAGGTTTTTTCCTACGAGCAGTACTTC. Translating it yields CASSRSPQVFSYEQYF.

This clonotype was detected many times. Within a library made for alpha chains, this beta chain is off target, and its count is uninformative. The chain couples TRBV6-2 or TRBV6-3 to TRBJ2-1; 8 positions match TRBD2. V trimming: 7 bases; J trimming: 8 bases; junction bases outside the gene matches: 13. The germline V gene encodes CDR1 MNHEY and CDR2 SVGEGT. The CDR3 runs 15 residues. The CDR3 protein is CASTTARGAKDEQFF. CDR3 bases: TGTGCCAGCACAACCGCGCGGGGGGCCAAGGATGAGCAGTTCTTC.

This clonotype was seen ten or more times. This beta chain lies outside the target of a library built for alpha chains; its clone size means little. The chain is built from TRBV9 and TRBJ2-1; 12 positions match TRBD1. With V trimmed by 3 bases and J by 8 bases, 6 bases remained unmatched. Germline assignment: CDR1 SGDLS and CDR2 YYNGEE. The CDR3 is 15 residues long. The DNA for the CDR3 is TGTGCCAGCAGCGGCTTGGGGACAGGGGGCTATGAGCAGTTCTTC. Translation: CASSGLGTGGYEQFF.

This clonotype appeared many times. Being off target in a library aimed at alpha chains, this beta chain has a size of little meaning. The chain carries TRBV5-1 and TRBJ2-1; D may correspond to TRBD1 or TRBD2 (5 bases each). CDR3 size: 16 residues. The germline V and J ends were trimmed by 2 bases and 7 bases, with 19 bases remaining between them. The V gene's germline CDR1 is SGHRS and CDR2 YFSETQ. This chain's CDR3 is CASSLMGPGKGNEQFF. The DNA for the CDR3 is TGCGCCAGCAGCTTAATGGGACCCGGTAAGGGAAATGAGCAGTTCTTC.

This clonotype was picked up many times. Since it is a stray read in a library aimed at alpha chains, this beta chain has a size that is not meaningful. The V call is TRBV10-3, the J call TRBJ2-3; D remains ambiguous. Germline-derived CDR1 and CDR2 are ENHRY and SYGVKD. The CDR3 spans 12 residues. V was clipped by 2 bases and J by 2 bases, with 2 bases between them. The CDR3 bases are TGTGCCATCAGTGAGGCCACAGATACGCAGTATTTT. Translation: CAISEATDTQYF.

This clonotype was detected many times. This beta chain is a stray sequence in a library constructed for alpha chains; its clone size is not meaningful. CDR3 sequence reads: CASRLGTADMNTEAFF. The CDR3 coding sequence is TGTGCCAGCAGACTGGGGACAGCAGACATGAACACTGAAGCTTTCTTT. The chain employs TRBV6-2 or TRBV6-3 and TRBJ1-1; 7 nucleotides line up with TRBD1. CDR1 is MNHEY and CDR2 is SVGEGT in the germline V gene. This CDR3 is built from 16 residues. With V trimmed by 6 bases and J by 0 bases, 10 bases remained unmatched.

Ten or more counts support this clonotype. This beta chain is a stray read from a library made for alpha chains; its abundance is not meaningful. CDR3 protein: CASSFGGDRNYEQYF. Written as DNA, the CDR3 is TGTGCCAGCAGTTTTGGGGGGGACAGAAACTACGAGCAGTACTTC. The rearrangement uses TRBV28 and TRBJ2-7; D possibly matches TRBD1 or TRBD2 (7 bases each). The CDR3 is made up of 15 amino acids. Deletions cut 3 bases from V and 3 bases from J, with 15 bases between. Germline CDR1 reads MDHEN; CDR2 reads SYDVKM.

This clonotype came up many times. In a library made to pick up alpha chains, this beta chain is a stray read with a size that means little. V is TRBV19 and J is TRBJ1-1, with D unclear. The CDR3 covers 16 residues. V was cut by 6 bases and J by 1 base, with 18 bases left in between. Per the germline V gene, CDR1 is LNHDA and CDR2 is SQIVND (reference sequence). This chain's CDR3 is CASSPLGEAENTEAFF. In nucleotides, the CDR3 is TGTGCCAGTAGCCCGCTTGGGGAGGCGGAGAACACTGAAGCTTTCTTT.

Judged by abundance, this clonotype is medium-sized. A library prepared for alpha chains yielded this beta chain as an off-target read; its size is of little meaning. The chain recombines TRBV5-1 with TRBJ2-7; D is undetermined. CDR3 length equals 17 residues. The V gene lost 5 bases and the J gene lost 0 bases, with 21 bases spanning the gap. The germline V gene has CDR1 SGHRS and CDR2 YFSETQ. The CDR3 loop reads CASRHGHPRSHSYEQYF. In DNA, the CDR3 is TGCGCCAGCAGGCACGGTCATCCGCGATCCCACTCCTACGAGCAGTACTTC.

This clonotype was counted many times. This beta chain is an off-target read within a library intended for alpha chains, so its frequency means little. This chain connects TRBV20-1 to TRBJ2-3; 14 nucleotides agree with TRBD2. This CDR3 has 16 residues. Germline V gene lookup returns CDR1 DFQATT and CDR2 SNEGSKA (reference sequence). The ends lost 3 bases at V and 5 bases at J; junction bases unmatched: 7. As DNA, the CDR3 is TGCAGTGCTAGCCCGACTAGCGGGGGGGCGGAAGATACGCAGTATTTT. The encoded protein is CSASPTSGGAEDTQYF.